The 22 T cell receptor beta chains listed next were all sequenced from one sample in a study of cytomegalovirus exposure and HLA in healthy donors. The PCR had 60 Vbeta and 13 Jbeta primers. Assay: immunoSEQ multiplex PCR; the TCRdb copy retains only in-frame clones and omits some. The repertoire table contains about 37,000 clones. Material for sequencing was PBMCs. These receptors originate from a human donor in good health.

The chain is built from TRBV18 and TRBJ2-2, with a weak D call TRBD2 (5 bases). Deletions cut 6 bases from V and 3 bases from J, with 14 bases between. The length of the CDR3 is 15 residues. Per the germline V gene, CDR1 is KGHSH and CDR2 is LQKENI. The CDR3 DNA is TGTGCCAGCTCGCCGTCGGGGATAGACACCGGGGAGCTGTTTTTT. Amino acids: CASSPSGIDTGELFF.

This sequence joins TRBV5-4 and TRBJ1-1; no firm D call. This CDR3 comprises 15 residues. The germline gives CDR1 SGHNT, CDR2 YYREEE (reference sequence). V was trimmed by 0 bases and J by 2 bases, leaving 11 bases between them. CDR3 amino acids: CASSLGRTLNTEAFF. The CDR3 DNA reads TGTGCCAGCAGCTTGGGGAGGACCCTAAACACTGAAGCTTTCTTT.

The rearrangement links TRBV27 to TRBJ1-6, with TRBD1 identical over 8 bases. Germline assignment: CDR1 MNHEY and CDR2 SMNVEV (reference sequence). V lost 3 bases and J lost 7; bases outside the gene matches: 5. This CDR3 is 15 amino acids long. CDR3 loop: CASSFWTGKNSPLHF. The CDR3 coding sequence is TGTGCCAGCAGTTTCTGGACAGGGAAAAATTCACCCCTCCACTTT.

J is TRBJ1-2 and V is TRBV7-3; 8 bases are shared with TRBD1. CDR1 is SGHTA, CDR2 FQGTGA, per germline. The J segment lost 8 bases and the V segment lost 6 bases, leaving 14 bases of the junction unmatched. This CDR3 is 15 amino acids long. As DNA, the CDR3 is TGTGCCAGCAGACAGATTCGGACAGGGAGAGGGGGCTACACCTTC. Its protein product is CASRQIRTGRGGYTF. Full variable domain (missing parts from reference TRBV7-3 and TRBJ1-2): GAGVSQTPSNKVTEKGKYVELRCDPISGHTALYWYRQSLGQGPEFLIYFQGTGAADDSGLPNDRFFAVRPEGSVSTLKIQRTERGDSAVYLCASRQIRTGRGGYTFGSGTRLTVV.

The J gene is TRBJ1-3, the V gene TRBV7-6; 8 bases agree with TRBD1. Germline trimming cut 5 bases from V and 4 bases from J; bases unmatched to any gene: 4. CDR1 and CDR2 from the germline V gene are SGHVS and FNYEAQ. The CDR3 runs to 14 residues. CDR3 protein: CASSPGTGGNTIYF. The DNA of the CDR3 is TGTGCCAGCAGCCCAGGGACAGGAGGAAACACCATATATTTT.

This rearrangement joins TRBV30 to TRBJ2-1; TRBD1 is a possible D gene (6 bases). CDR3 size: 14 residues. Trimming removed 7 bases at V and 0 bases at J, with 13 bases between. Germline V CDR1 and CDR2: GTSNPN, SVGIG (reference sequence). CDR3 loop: CALEPTGSYNEQFF. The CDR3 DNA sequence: TGTGCCTTGGAACCGACAGGCTCCTACAATGAGCAGTTCTTC.

CDR3 in amino acids: CASSQDLVTDNEQFF. CDR3 sequence (DNA): TGCGCCAGCAGCCAAGATCTAGTCACCGACAATGAGCAGTTCTTC. This chain joins TRBV4-1 and TRBJ2-1; the D is unclear. Germline CDR1 MGHRA, CDR2 YSYEKL. This CDR3 comprises 15 residues. V was cut by 0 bases and J by 5 bases, with 11 bases left in between.

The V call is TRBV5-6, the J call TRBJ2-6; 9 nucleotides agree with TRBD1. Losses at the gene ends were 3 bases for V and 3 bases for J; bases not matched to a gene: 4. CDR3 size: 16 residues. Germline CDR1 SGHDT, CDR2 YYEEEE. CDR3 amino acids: CASSSDRGDGANVLTF. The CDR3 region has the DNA TGTGCCAGCAGCTCTGACAGGGGGGATGGGGCCAACGTCCTGACTTTC.

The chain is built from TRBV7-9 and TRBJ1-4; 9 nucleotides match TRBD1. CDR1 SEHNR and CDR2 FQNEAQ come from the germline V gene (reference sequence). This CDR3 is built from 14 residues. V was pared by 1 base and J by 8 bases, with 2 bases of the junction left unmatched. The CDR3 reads CASSLGQGGEKLFF. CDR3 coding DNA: TGTGCCAGCAGCTTAGGACAGGGGGGCGAAAAACTGTTTTTT.

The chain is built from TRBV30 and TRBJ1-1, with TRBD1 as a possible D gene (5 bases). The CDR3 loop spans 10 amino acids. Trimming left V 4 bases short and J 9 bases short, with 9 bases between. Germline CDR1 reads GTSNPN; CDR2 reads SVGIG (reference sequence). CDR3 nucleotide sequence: TGTGCCTGGACAGGGCAAAAAGCTTTCTTT. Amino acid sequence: CAWTGQKAFF.

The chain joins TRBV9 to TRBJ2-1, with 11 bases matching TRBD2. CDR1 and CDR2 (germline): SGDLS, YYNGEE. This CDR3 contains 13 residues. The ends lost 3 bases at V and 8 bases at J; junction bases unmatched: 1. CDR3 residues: CASSGSGGDEQFF. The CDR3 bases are TGTGCCAGCAGCGGTAGCGGGGGGGATGAGCAGTTCTTC.

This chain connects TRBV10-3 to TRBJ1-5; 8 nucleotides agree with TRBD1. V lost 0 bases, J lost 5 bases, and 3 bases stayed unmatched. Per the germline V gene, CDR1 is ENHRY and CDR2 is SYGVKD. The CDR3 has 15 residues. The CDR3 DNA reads TGTGCCATCAGTGAGTCCACAGGGGGATATCAGCCCCAGCATTTT. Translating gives CAISESTGGYQPQHF.

Written as DNA, the CDR3 is TGTGCCAGCAGCCAGACAGTAAAGGCCGGGGAGCTGTTTTTT. As protein: CASSQTVKAGELFF. The chain combines TRBV11-1 with TRBJ2-2, with D perhaps TRBD1 (5 bases). Germline lookup yields CDR1 SGHAT and CDR2 FQDESV (reference sequence). CDR3 length equals 14 residues. The V and J ends lost 5 bases and 6 bases respectively, with 13 bases between them.

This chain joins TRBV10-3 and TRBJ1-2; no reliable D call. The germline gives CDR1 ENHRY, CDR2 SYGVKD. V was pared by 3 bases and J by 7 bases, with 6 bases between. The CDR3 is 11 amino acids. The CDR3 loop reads CAISDRVGYTF. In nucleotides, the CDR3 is TGTGCCATCAGTGACCGGGTTGGCTACACCTTC.

The CDR3 nucleotides are TGTGCCAGCGGGACAGGGAGCAATCAGCCCCAGCATTTT. It is translated as CASGTGSNQPQHF. The V and J genes are TRBV5-6 and TRBJ1-5, with 9 bases fitting TRBD1. CDR1 is SGHDT and CDR2 is YYEEEE in the germline V gene. The CDR3 has 13 residues. Trimming took 7 bases from V and 1 from J; bases not matched to a gene: 0.

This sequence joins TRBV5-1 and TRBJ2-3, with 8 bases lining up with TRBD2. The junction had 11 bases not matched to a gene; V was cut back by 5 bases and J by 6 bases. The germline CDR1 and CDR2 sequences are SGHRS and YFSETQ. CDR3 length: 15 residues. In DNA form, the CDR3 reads TGCGCCAGCAGTTCTATAGCGGGAACGTGGGATACGCAGTATTTT. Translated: CASSSIAGTWDTQYF.

The CDR3 loop is CSVTGFGNTIYF. CDR3 DNA: TGCAGCGTGACAGGGTTTGGAAACACCATATATTTT. V gene TRBV29-1 combines with J gene TRBJ1-3; 7 bases match TRBD1. Germline trimming cut 6 bases from V and 3 bases from J; bases unmatched to any gene: 2. The V gene's germline CDR1 is SQVTM and CDR2 ANQGSEA. The CDR3 has 12 amino acids.

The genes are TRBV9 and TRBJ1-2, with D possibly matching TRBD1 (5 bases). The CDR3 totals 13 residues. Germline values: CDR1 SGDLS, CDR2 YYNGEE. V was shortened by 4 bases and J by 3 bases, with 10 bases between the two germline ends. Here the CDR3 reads CASSPPGDYGYTF. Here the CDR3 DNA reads TGTGCCAGCAGCCCCCCGGGGGACTATGGCTACACCTTC.

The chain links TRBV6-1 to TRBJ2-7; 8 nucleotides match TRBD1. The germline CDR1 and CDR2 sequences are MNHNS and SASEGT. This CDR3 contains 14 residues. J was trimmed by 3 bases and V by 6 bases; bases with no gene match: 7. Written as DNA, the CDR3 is TGTGCCAGCAGGAAGGACAGGGACGTCTACGAGCAGTACTTC. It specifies CASRKDRDVYEQYF.

The CDR3, as DNA: TGCGCCAGCAGCACCGGGGACAATGGTGAGCAGTTCTTC. Translated, it gives CASSTGDNGEQFF. V gene TRBV5-1 combines with J gene TRBJ2-1, with TRBD1 as a possible D gene (6 bases). Germline CDR1 and CDR2: SGHRS and YFSETQ. V was trimmed by 4 bases and J by 9 bases, leaving 14 bases between them. The CDR3 spans 13 residues.

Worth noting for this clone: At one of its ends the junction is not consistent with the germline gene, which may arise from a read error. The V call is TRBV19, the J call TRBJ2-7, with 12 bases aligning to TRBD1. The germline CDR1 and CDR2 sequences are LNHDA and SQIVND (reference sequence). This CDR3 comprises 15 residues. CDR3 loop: CASSIGTGGSFEQYF. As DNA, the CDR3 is TGTGCCAGTAGTATCGGGACAGGGGGCTCCTTCGAGCAGTACTTC.

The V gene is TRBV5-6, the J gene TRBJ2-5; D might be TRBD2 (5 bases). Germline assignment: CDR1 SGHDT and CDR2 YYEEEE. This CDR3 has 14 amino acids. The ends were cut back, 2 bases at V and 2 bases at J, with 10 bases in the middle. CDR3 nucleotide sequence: TGTGCCAGCAGCTTTGGGGAGAGGCAAGAGACCCAGTACTTC. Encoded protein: CASSFGERQETQYF. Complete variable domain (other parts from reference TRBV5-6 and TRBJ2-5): DAGVTQSPTHLIKTRGQQVTLRCSPKSGHDTVSWYQQALGQGPQFIFQYYEEEERQRGNFPDRFSGHQFPNYSSELNVNALLLGDSALYLCASSFGERQETQYFGPGTRLLVL.